A single TCR beta chain is shown here with its context. The junction does not match germline at one end; this may be a read error. These data belong to a study of shared clonotypes between healthy human individuals. This was a deep-level run. TCRdb's table, derived via immunoSEQ multiplex PCR, lists solely in-frame clones and lacks some. The sample comprises a few million clones, about 90% of which are singletons, and 0.3% to 0.45% rests with the top ten. CDR1 is MRHNA and CDR2 is SNTAGT in the germline V gene. This CDR3 spans 14 amino acids. Only Caucasian adults living in Nashville, Tennessee made up the donor group.

Sequencing used naive CD4+ T cells from PBMCs. Subset: CD45RA+ positively selected. This chain uses TRBV6-4 with TRBJ1-2; weak D call: TRBD1 (5 bases). This sequence was found in a man aged 18 to 29 in good health. Some clones in this sample may be carry-over from other donors' samples. This CDR3 is CASSDSLGGVNYSF. CDR3 bases: TGTGCCAGCAGTGACTCGCTCGGGGGGGTAAATTATTCTTTC.